This section outlines one T cell receptor (beta chain) sequence together with its context. This entry belongs to a study of technical replicates of blood from a few donors. The CDR3 covers 19 residues. Germline loops: CDR1 SGHVS, CDR2 FQNEAQ. V dropped 0 bases and J dropped 2 bases, with 22 bases sitting between them. This table comes from immunoSEQ multiplex PCR, and its TCRdb copy is limited to in-frame clones, with some not included. The data show 44,000 or so clones, roughly 92% seen once. Sequencing input: PBMCs. The chain links TRBV7-8 to TRBJ2-5; a weak D match, TRBD1 (7 bases). The receptor's source is a human donor in good health. Some clones in this sample may be carry-over from other donors' samples. CDR3 region: CASSLARLGGQLEQETQYF. In DNA, the CDR3 is TGTGCCAGCAGCTTAGCCCGTTTGGGGGGACAGTTAGAACAAGAGACCCAGTACTTC.